The T cell receptor (beta chain) under discussion was sequenced for a study of T-cell memory formation after mild COVID-19. General study results and limits: SARS-CoV-2 specificity was not confirmed for second-wave clones peaking on day 37.

After 5'RACE with constant-segment primers, TCR alpha and TCR beta cDNA libraries carrying sample barcodes and UMIs were obtained. TCRdb recomputed calls from the 5' RACE reads with MiXCR, one row per CDR3 protein. The data contain some 180,000 distinct CDR3 sequences, approximately 13% of them singletons. V was cut by 0 bases and J by 6 bases, with 14 bases left in between. Germline V gene lookup returns CDR1 DFQATT and CDR2 SNEGSKA (reference sequence). The CDR3 extends over 14 amino acids. Points on this clonotype: What it recognizes is unknown.

This chain uses TRBV20-1 with TRBJ1-1; possibly TRBD1 for D (5 bases). The sequence was obtained from a man aged 18 to 35 who had mild COVID-19 (a few samples of this study predate the infection). Cell type and time point are not known. Sample: PBMCs or a T cell subset sorted from them (not recorded which). CDR3 amino acids: CSARDPWGSAEAFF. CDR3 nucleotides: TGCAGTGCTAGAGATCCGTGGGGGTCTGCTGAAGCTTTCTTT.